This T cell receptor beta chain emerged from a study of cytomegalovirus exposure and HLA in healthy donors. This PCR relied on a set of 60 Vbeta primers and 13 Jbeta primers. Generated by immunoSEQ multiplex PCR, the TCRdb table keeps only in-frame clones and is missing some. The table has some 200,000 clones, around four fifths seen once; the top ten hold 1.7%. Study-level points and caveats: The CMV antigen specificity of a few CMV-associated chains was confirmed through in vitro analysis. The authors enumerated around 150 TCR beta chains as linked to cytomegalovirus.

The CDR3 has 18 amino acids. V lost 5 bases and J 0 bases, leaving 21 bases between the germline ends. Looked up from germline, CDR1 is MNHEY and CDR2 is SMNVEV (reference sequence). A word on this clone: The antigen is not known.

Sequenced material: PBMCs. The receptor's source is a man over 45 in good health and CMV-seronegative. The chain employs TRBV27 and TRBJ2-3, with a tentative D call TRBD2 (6 bases). The DNA of the CDR3 is TGTGCCAGCAGTGCATATCCCTTCACCGGGACTAGCACAGATACGCAGTATTTT. Its protein product is CASSAYPFTGTSTDTQYF.